This T cell receptor (beta chain) is drawn from a study of cytotoxic CD8 clonotypes in ibrutinib-treated CLL. Study as a whole: Outcomes included around 25 partial and 2 complete responses; after median 68 months, 14 stayed remitted and about twelve progressed. The average sample held roughly 250,000 productive templates and 96,000 or so productive rearrangements. Study-wide results and limits: Clonality went up at ibrutinib response and then declined back toward baseline at progression.

About this clone: Its antigen is unknown.

Here immunoSEQ multiplex PCR was the method, and the copy in TCRdb shows in-frame clones only, minus some. The sample consists of 95,000 to 100,000 clones, 60% to 80% of them appearing once. The authors obtained approximately 2.2 micrograms of genomic DNA from cryopreserved PBMCs for TCR beta libraries. The CDR3 has 15 amino acids. Looked up from germline, CDR1 is GTSNPN and CDR2 is SVGIG (reference sequence). Trimming stripped 1 base from V and 3 bases from J, with 13 bases between. The sequencing here drew on PBMCs, taken after 12 months of ibrutinib treatment. This receptor was taken from a human donor with chronic lymphocytic leukemia. This chain uses TRBV30 with TRBJ1-5; no reliable D call. The CDR3 DNA reads TGTGCCTGGAGTGGGAAAGGGCTAAACAATCAGCCCCAGCATTTT. This codes for CAWSGKGLNNQPQHF.